These 12 T cell receptor beta chains share one sample of origin, sequenced in a study of Ad26.COV2.S vaccination and SARS-CoV-2 variants. Profiled with immunoSEQ multiplex PCR; TCRdb holds only in-frame clones, not every one. The data contain around 450,000 clones, 80% to 90% of them seen just once; the ten biggest clones take up around 1.8%. The treatment is: about 20 received Ad26.COV2.S at low or high dose, single or two shots; roughly five received placebo; per-sample allocation not given. On day 63 after the first injection, vaccine and placebo recipients gave samples. The input for sequencing was peripheral blood, taken in a trial of Ad26.COV2.S vaccine versus placebo. The origin of the receptors is a person between 18 and 65 years old who received the Ad26.COV2.S COVID-19 vaccine or a placebo.

The genes are TRBV14 and TRBJ2-4, with D possibly TRBD1 on 5 matching bases. From germline, CDR1 is SGHDN and CDR2 FVKESK. V was clipped by 4 bases and J by 5 bases, with 12 bases between them. The length of the CDR3 is 14 residues. CDR3 DNA: TGTGCCAGCAGCCTACGGCAGGGCCAAAACATTCAGTACTTC. Translating it yields CASSLRQGQNIQYF.

The genes are TRBV6-2 or TRBV6-3 and TRBJ2-7; D is uncertain. The V end was cut by 6 bases, the J end by 3 bases, with 18 bases between. This CDR3 comprises 15 residues. In germline, CDR1 is MNHEY, CDR2 SVGEGT. Written as DNA, the CDR3 is TGTGCCAGCAGCCCTTTTGGCGGAGCGAACTACGAGCAGTACTTC. Translation gives CASSPFGGANYEQYF.

This clone was seen only a few times. The V and J genes are TRBV6-5 and TRBJ1-4; weak D call: TRBD1 (5 bases). Trimming removed 2 bases at V and 8 bases at J, with 6 bases between. Germline V CDR1 and CDR2: MNHEY, SVGAGI. The CDR3 consists of 12 residues. CDR3 amino acids: CASSYGGEKLFF. The CDR3 DNA follows: TGTGCCAGCAGTTACGGGGGGGAAAAACTGTTTTTT.

V gene TRBV5-4 combines with J gene TRBJ1-6; 10 bases are shared with TRBD1. CDR3 size: 14 residues. Unmatched junction bases numbered 5, after V lost 7 bases and J lost 7 bases. Germline V lookup: CDR1 SGHNT, CDR2 YYREEE (reference sequence). The CDR3 is CASSAGQGNSPLHF. CDR3 in DNA: TGTGCCAGCTCGGCGGGACAGGGGAATTCACCCCTCCACTTT.

This clone has only one observation. This rearrangement joins TRBV19 to TRBJ2-7; D remains ambiguous. In germline, CDR1 is LNHDA, CDR2 SQIVND (reference sequence). V was pared by 5 bases and J by 6 bases, with 14 bases between. The CDR3 is 13 amino acids. CDR3 in amino acids: CASSPLGIGEQYF. The DNA of the CDR3 is TGTGCCAGTAGTCCCCTAGGGATCGGCGAGCAGTACTTC. The entire variable domain, with the rest obtained from reference TRBV19 and TRBJ2-7, is as follows: DGGITQSPKYLFRKEGQNVTLSCEQNLNHDAMYWYRQDPGQGLRLIYYSQIVNDFQKGDIAEGYSVSREKKESFPLTVTSAQKNPTAFYLCASSPLGIGEQYFGPGTRLTVT.

The V and J genes are TRBV12-3 or TRBV12-4 and TRBJ2-3; no clear D. Trimming pared 5 bases from V and 1 base from J, leaving 4 bases between. The CDR3 loop spans 12 amino acids. CDR3 amino acids: CASSIRTDTQYF. DNA for the CDR3: TGTGCCAGCAGTATCCGCACAGATACGCAGTATTTT.

The chain links TRBV7-9 to TRBJ2-3, with TRBD2 identical over 14 bases. The CDR3 extends over 15 amino acids. In germline, CDR1 is SEHNR, CDR2 FQNEAQ (reference sequence). Trimming took 6 bases from V and 4 from J; bases not matched to a gene: 3. This CDR3 is CASRTSGGAADTQYF. The CDR3 coding sequence is TGTGCCAGCAGGACTAGCGGGGGGGCGGCAGATACGCAGTATTTT.

This chain links TRBV27 with TRBJ2-1; 7 nucleotides line up with TRBD2. The CDR3 runs 16 residues. The V gene end was trimmed by 6 bases and the J gene end by 10 bases; junction bases not matched to a gene: 18. Germline CDR1 and CDR2: MNHEY and SMNVEV (reference sequence). In DNA form, the CDR3 reads TGTGCCAGCAGCAGGACCACGACGGGCGGGAGTCCCGAGCAGTTCTTC. Translating gives CASSRTTTGGSPEQFF.

This rearrangement joins TRBV19 to TRBJ1-1; unclear D gene. Trimming left V 0 bases short and J 10 bases short, with 12 bases between. There are 13 residues in the CDR3. The germline gives CDR1 LNHDA, CDR2 SQIVND (reference sequence). CDR3: CASSIDGRRRAFF. The CDR3 nucleotides read TGTGCCAGTAGTATAGATGGAAGGCGGAGAGCTTTCTTT.

V usage is TRBV18 and J usage is TRBJ1-5, with D possibly matching TRBD1 (5 bases). This CDR3 is 14 amino acids long. The germline V and J ends were trimmed by 6 bases and 7 bases, with 16 bases remaining between them. Germline-derived CDR1 and CDR2 are KGHSH and LQKENI. The CDR3 DNA reads as TGTGCCAGCTCCCCCGACAGTTCCGGACAGCCCCAGCATTTT. Amino acids: CASSPDSSGQPQHF.

V and J are TRBV27 and TRBJ1-2, with 8 positions matching TRBD1. V lost 6 bases and J lost 3; bases outside the gene matches: 6. The germline V gene encodes CDR1 MNHEY and CDR2 SMNVEV (reference sequence). CDR3 length equals 14 residues. CDR3: CASRKMGQDYGYTF. CDR3 coding DNA: TGTGCCAGCAGGAAGATGGGACAGGACTATGGCTACACCTTC.

The chain combines TRBV6-5 with TRBJ2-3; 7 bases are shared with TRBD2. The CDR3 is 14 amino acids. The junction had 2 bases not matched to a gene; V was cut back by 0 bases and J by 5 bases. Germline assignment: CDR1 MNHEY and CDR2 SVGAGI. In nucleotides, the CDR3 is TGTGCCAGCAGTTACTCGCCTAGCGGAGATACGCAGTATTTT. Translating it yields CASSYSPSGDTQYF.